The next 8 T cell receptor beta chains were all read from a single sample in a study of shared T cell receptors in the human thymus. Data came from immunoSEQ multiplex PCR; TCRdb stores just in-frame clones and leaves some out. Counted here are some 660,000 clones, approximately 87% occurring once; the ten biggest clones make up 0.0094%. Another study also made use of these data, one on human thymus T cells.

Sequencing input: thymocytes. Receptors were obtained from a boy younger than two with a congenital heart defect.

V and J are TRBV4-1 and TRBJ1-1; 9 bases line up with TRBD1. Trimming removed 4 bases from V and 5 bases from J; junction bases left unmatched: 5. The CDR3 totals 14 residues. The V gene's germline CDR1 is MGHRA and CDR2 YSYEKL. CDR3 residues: CASSRTQGATEAFF. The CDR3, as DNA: TGCGCCAGCAGCCGTACACAGGGGGCAACTGAAGCTTTCTTT.

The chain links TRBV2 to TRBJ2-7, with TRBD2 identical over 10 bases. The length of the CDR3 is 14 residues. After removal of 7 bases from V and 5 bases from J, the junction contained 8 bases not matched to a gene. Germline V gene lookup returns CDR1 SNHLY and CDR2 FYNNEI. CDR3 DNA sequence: TGTGCCAGCAATGGCAGCGGGAGGGGCCACGAGCAGTACTTC. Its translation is CASNGSGRGHEQYF. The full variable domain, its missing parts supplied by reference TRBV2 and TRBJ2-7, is EPEVTQTPSHQVTQMGQEVILRCVPISNHLYFYWYRQILGQKVEFLVSFYNNEISEKSEIFDDQFSVERPDGSNFTLKIRSTKLEDSAMYFCASNGSGRGHEQYFGPGTRLTVT.

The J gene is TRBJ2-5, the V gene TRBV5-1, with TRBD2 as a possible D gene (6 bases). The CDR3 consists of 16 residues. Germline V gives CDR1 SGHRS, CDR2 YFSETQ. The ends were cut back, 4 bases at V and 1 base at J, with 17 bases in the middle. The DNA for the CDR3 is TGCGCCAGCAGCCCCCCGGCGGGACCCATCCAAGAGACCCAGTACTTC. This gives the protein CASSPPAGPIQETQYF.

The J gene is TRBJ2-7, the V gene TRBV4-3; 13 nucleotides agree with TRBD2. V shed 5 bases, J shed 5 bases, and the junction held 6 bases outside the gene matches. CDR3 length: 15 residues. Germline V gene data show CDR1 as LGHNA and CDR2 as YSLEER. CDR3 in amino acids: CASSTRTSGSHEQYF. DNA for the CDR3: TGCGCCAGCAGCACCCGGACTAGCGGGAGTCACGAGCAGTACTTC.

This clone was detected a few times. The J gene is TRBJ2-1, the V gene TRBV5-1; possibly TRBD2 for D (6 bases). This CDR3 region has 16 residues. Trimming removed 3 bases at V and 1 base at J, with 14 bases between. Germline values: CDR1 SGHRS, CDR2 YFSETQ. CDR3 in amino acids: CASSSPTRGSYNEQFF. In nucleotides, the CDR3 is TGCGCCAGCAGCTCCCCTACTCGGGGGTCCTACAATGAGCAGTTCTTC.

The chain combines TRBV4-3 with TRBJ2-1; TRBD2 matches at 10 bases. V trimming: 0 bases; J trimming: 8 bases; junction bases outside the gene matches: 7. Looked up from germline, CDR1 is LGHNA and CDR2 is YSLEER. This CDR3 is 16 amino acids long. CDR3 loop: CASSQESGGACDEQFF. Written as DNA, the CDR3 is TGCGCCAGCAGCCAAGAAAGCGGGGGGGCTTGCGATGAGCAGTTCTTC.

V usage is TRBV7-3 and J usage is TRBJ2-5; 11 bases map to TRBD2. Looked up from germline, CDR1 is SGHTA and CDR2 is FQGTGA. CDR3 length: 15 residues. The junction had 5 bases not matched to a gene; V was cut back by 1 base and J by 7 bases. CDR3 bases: TGTGCCAGCAGCTTAATAGCGGGGGGGCGTGGGACCCAGTACTTC. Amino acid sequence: CASSLIAGGRGTQYF. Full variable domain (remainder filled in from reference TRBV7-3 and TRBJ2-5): GAGVSQTPSNKVTEKGKYVELRCDPISGHTALYWYRQSLGQGPEFLIYFQGTGAADDSGLPNDRFFAVRPEGSVSTLKIQRTERGDSAVYLCASSLIAGGRGTQYFGPGTRLLVL.

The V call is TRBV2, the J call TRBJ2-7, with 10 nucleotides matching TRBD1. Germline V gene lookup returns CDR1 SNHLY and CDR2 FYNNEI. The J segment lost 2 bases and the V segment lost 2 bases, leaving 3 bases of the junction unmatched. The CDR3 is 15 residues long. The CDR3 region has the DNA TGTGCCAGCAGTGAAAGAGGGACAGGGGCCTACGAGCAGTACTTC. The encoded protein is CASSERGTGAYEQYF.